Here is one TCR beta chain with its context. This clone's antigen is unknown. Nothing much larger sits one base from this clone, and base qualities are not available. Sequencing instrument: Illumina NovaSeq 6000. Using 5'RACE with constant-segment primers, TCRalpha and TCRbeta cDNA libraries were constructed, with sample barcodes and unique molecular identifiers added in the process. Trizol reagent was used to extract RNA from every sample. Library amplification was performed in two PCR steps, and a second sample barcode and Illumina TruSeq adapters were introduced in the second step. Sequencing of libraries was performed on an Illumina NovaSeq with 2 x 150 bp paired-end reads. As for the authors' bioinformatics: Demultiplexing of reads and collapsing into UMI-guided consensus sequences were performed with migec v1.2.7. With mixcr v2.1.11, UMI consensuses were aligned to TRA and TRB V and J templates and assembled into clonotypes. Expanded or contracted clonotypes were those called significant by both edgeR and NoisET, with noise models trained on biological replicates. edgeR calls used a false discovery rate-adjusted p below 0.01 and a log2 fold-change threshold of 1. As an exploratory analysis of dynamics, max-normalized trajectories of the 1000 most abundant clonotypes were examined with PCA combined with hierarchical clustering. The CD4 or CD8 phenotype of responding clones was assigned using the separately sequenced CD4+ and CD8+ repertoires. TCRdb's own reprocessing of the public reads used fastp at Q25 and MiXCR and kept productive beta chains. Under each unique CDR3 protein, matching rows form one entry showing the most common genes and DNA. These V and J calls rely on TCRdb rather than the paper's analysis. This sample has about 560,000 distinct CDR3 sequences in its table, and around 17% of those were observed once. The top ten hold around 12% of the sample.

The germline ends are 19 bases apart after V is trimmed by 6 bases and J by 4 bases. The CDR3 runs 16 amino acids, cysteine and phenylalanine included. Only CDR3 DNA is held: 48 bases, read in frame from base 1. Ficoll-Paque density gradient centrifugation was the method used to isolate PBMCs. The data stem from a study of T-cell memory formation after mild COVID-19 (dated by TCRdb to about 2021). Context from the whole study: TCR sequence clusters from the two donors were found to be largely donor specific. T-cell clones expanding and contracting after mild COVID-19 in a couple of donors were tracked by longitudinal TCRalpha and TCRbeta repertoire sequencing. Two young, previously healthy adult volunteers, one female and one male, were included in the cohort. Study-level results and caveats: The study covered only a couple of mild cases, and larger cohorts including severe cases with pre-infection samples were considered necessary. Contracting CD4+ clones were located mainly in the CM and EM memory subsets, whereas CD8+ clones were found to be enriched in EMRA. Clones contracting from day 15 to 85 had balanced CD4/CD8 phenotypes, while a second wave expanding from day 15 to 37 was biased towards CD4+. Whether the second-wave clones peaking on day 37 were SARS-CoV-2 specific was not confirmed. Some responding clones were detected in pre-infection memory, which suggested that pre-existing cross-reactive memory T cells had joined the SARS-CoV-2 response.

The V gene is TRBV12-3 or TRBV12-4 and the J gene is TRBJ2-1; the D region may be TRBD1 or TRBD2, each matching 5 bases equally. The receptor's source is an adult woman who had mild COVID-19 (a few samples of this study predate the infection). The sample titles of this study are shuffled in the database, so cell type and time point are left out; the donor was told from shared clones. Material for sequencing was PBMCs or a T cell subset sorted from them (not recorded which). The CDR3 amino acid sequence is: CASRMGPSEFYNEQFF. In nucleotide form, the sequence is TGTGCCAGCAGGATGGGACCCTCGGAATTTTACAATGAGCAGTTCTTC.